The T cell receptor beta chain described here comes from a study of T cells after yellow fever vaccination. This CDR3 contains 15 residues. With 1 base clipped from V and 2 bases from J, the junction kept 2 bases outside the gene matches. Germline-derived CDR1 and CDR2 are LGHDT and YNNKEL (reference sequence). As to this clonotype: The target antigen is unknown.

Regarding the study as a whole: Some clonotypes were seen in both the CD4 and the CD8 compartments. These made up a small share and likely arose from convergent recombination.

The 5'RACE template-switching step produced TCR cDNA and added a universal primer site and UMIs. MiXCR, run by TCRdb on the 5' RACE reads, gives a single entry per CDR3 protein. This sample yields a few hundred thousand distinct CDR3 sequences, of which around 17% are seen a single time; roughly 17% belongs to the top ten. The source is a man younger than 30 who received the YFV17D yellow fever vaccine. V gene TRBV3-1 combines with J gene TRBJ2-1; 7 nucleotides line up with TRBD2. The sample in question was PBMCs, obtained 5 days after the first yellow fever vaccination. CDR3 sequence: CASSQGSGTYNEQFF. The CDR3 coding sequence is TGTGCCAGCAGCCAAGGCAGCGGGACCTACAATGAGCAGTTCTTC.